A single sample is the source of the 13 T cell receptor beta chains below, sequenced in a study of T cell responses to AZD1222 COVID-19 vaccine. TCRdb's copy holds only in-frame clones and misses some; the assay was immunoSEQ multiplex PCR. The data contain more than 110,000 clones, approximately 83% of them seen just once; the ten biggest clones take up about 8%. Sequencing used peripheral blood, obtained on day 0 of AZD1222 vaccination. These receptors were collected from an adult in good health.

The CDR3 sequence: CASSLPGTSGKYNEQFF. The DNA for the CDR3 is TGTGCCAGCAGCCTGCCGGGGACTAGCGGAAAATACAATGAGCAGTTCTTC. J is TRBJ2-1 and V is TRBV3-1 (or the pseudogene TRBV3-2); 11 bases are shared with TRBD2. With V trimmed by 4 bases and J by 4 bases, 9 bases remained unmatched. The germline V gene encodes CDR1 LGHDT and CDR2 YNNKEL (reference sequence). The length of the CDR3 is 17 residues.

The CDR3 loop reads CASSQVGTGELFF. The CDR3, as DNA: TGTGCCAGCAGCCAAGTGGGAACCGGGGAGCTGTTTTTT. V is TRBV3-1 (or the pseudogene TRBV3-2) and J is TRBJ2-2; D uncertain. The CDR3 covers 13 residues. Per the germline V gene, CDR1 is LGHDT and CDR2 is YNNKEL (reference sequence). The germline V and J ends were trimmed by 1 base and 5 bases, with 5 bases remaining between them.

This chain links TRBV6-2 or TRBV6-3 with TRBJ2-3; D is unclear. The CDR3 loop spans 12 amino acids. The V end was cut by 5 bases, the J end by 2 bases, with 5 bases between. Per germline, CDR1 MNHEY and CDR2 SVGEGT. CDR3: CASSQFTDTQYF. CDR3 nucleotide sequence: TGTGCCAGCAGTCAATTCACAGATACGCAGTATTTT.

The chain is built from TRBV28 and TRBJ2-3; the match to TRBD2 covers 14 bases. This CDR3 has 18 residues. V was pared by 3 bases and J by 5 bases, with 10 bases of the junction left unmatched. Germline CDR1 reads MDHEN; CDR2 reads SYDVKM. For the CDR3, the DNA is TGTGCCAGCAGTTTGAGGGGACTAGCGGGGGTCGGGCGAGATACGCAGTATTTT. It codes for CASSLRGLAGVGRDTQYF.

This clone was detected only a few times. This sequence joins TRBV7-2 and TRBJ1-3; unclear D gene. Looked up from germline, CDR1 is SGHTA and CDR2 is FQGNSA. The V end lost 5 bases, the J end lost 3 bases, and 2 bases lay between the germline ends. This CDR3 has 11 amino acids. CDR3 DNA sequence: TGTGCCAGCAGCCGTGGAAACACCATATATTTT. Amino acids: CASSRGNTIYF.

The rearrangement joins TRBV11-2 to TRBJ1-6, with 9 bases matching TRBD1. The CDR3 contains 13 residues. Trimming at V came to 5 bases and at J to 11 bases, leaving 4 bases not matched to a gene. Germline V gene lookup returns CDR1 SGHAT and CDR2 FQNNGV. For the CDR3, the DNA is TGTGCCAGCAGCACCGGACAGGGGACACCCCTCCACTTT. It translates to CASSTGQGTPLHF.

V usage is TRBV30 and J usage is TRBJ2-7; maybe TRBD1 (5 bases). In germline, CDR1 is GTSNPN, CDR2 SVGIG (reference sequence). The CDR3 covers 14 residues. Trimming removed 3 bases from V and 0 bases from J, with 12 bases in between. The DNA for the CDR3 is TGTGCCTGGAGAGGGGCCGCGAGCTCCTACGAGCAGTACTTC. This encodes CAWRGAASSYEQYF.

This chain connects TRBV5-1 to TRBJ2-7; TRBD1 matches at 7 bases. From germline, CDR1 is SGHRS and CDR2 YFSETQ. With V trimmed by 4 bases and J by 0 bases, 7 bases remained unmatched. The CDR3 runs 15 residues. Written as DNA, the CDR3 is TGCGCCAGCAGCCGGGACAGCCTAAGCTCCTACGAGCAGTACTTC. This codes for CASSRDSLSSYEQYF. The full variable domain, in which reference TRBV5-1 and TRBJ2-7 provide the parts outside the CDR3, is KAGVTQTPRYLIKTRGQQVTLSCSPISGHRSVSWYQQTPGQGLQFLFEYFSETQRNKGNFPGRFSGRQFSNSRSEMNVSTLELGDSALYLCASSRDSLSSYEQYFGPGTRLTVT.

J is TRBJ2-7 and V is TRBV3-1 (or the pseudogene TRBV3-2); the D gene could be TRBD1 or TRBD2 (5 bases each). V was pared by 4 bases and J by 6 bases, with 16 bases between. The CDR3 is 14 residues long. CDR1 is LGHDT, CDR2 YNNKEL, per germline (reference sequence). CDR3 nucleotides: TGTGCCAGCAGCCTCCCCGGGGCAGAGATCGAGCAGTACTTC. Amino acids: CASSLPGAEIEQYF.

The V and J genes are TRBV11-2 and TRBJ2-1; D uncertain. Trimming removed 3 bases at V and 4 bases at J, with 7 bases between. The CDR3 contains 13 residues. Germline V gives CDR1 SGHAT, CDR2 FQNNGV. CDR3 sequence reads: CASSLEDYNEQFF. The CDR3 coding sequence is TGTGCCAGCAGCTTGGAAGATTACAATGAGCAGTTCTTC.

In DNA form, the CDR3 reads TGTGCCAGCATCGACTCGCAGGGGGCCAACAATCAGCCCCAGCATTTT. Translating gives CASIDSQGANNQPQHF. The chain is built from TRBV6-6 and TRBJ1-5, with 8 bases that match TRBD1. There are 16 residues in the CDR3. V shed 7 bases, J shed 3 bases, and the junction held 11 bases outside the gene matches. Looked up from germline, CDR1 is MNHNY and CDR2 is SVGAGI (reference sequence).

The chain links TRBV7-2 to TRBJ2-2; D is uncertain. Germline V gene sequence: CDR1 SGHTA, CDR2 FQGNSA. CDR3 length: 14 amino acids. Trimming pared 2 bases from V and 7 bases from J, leaving 11 bases between. CDR3 residues: CASSLQAPFGELFF. CDR3 nucleotide sequence: TGTGCCAGCAGCTTACAGGCTCCATTCGGGGAGCTGTTTTTT.

The rearrangement links TRBV5-6 to TRBJ1-1; 8 nucleotides align to TRBD1. This CDR3 spans 18 amino acids. The trim removed 4 bases at V and 5 bases at J, leaving 19 bases unmatched. The germline V gene encodes CDR1 SGHDT and CDR2 YYEEEE. This CDR3 is CASSPKPPRGLSGTEAFF. CDR3 DNA: TGTGCCAGCAGCCCGAAACCGCCCAGGGGGCTATCTGGGACTGAAGCTTTCTTT.